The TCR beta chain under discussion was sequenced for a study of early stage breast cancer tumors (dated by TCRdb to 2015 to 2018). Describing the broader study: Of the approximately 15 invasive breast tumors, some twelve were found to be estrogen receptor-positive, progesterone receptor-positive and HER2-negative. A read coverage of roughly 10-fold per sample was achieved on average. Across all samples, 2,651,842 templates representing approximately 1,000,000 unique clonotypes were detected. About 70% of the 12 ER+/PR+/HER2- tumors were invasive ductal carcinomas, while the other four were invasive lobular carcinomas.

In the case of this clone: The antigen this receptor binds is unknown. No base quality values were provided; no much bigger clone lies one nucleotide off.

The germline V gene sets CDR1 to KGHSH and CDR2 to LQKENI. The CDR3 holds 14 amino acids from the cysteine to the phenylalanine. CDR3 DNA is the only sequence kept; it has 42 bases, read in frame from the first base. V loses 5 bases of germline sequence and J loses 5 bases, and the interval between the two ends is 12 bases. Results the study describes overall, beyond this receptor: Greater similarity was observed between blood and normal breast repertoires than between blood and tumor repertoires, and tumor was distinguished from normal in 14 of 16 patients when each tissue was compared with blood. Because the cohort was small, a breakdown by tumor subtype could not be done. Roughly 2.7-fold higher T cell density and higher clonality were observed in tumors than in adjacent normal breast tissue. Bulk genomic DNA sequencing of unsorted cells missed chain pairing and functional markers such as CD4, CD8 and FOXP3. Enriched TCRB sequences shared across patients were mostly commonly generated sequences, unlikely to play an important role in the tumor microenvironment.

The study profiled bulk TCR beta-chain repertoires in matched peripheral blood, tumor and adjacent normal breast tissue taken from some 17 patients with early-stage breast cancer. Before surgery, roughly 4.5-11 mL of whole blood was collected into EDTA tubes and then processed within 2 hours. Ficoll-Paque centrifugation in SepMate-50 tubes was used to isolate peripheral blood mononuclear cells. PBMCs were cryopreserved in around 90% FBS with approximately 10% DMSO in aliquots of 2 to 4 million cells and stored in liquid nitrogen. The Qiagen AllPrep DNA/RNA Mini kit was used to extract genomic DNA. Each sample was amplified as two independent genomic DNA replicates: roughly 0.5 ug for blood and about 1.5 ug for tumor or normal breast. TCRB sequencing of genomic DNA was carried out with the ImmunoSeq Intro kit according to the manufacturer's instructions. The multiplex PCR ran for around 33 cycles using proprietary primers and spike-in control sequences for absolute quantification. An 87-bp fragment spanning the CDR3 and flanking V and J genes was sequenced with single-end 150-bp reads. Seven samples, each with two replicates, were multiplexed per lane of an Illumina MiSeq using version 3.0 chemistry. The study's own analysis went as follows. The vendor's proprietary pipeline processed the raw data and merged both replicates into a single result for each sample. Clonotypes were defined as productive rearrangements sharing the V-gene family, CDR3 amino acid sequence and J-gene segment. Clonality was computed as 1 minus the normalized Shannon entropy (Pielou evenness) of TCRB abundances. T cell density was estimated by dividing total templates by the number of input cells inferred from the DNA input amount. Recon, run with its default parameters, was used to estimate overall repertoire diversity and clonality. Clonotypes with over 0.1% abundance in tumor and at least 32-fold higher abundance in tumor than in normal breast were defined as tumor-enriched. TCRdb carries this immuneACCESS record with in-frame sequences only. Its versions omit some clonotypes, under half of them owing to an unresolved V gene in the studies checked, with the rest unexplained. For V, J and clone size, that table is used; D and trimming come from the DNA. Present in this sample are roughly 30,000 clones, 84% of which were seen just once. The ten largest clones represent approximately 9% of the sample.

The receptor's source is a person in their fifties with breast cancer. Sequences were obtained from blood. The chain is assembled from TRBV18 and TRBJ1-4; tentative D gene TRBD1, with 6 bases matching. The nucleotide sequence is TGTGCCAGCTCATCGATCGGACAGAATGAAAAACTGTTTTTT. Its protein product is CASSSIGQNEKLFF.